The 5 T cell receptor beta chains given below trace back to one sample, sequenced in a study of blood T cell repertoires in COVID-19. Clones were sequenced by immunoSEQ multiplex PCR, and TCRdb holds only the in-frame ones, with some missing. The data hold 58,000 or so clones, with under 85% observed a single time. Source material: peripheral blood. These receptors were obtained from a woman older than 75 with acute or convalescent COVID-19.

The sample holds a few counts of this clone. The chain employs TRBV6-2 or TRBV6-3 and TRBJ1-2; 8 bases are a match to TRBD1. The CDR3 is made up of 19 amino acids. The J segment lost 0 bases and the V segment lost 2 bases, leaving 14 bases of the junction unmatched. Germline V gene sequence: CDR1 MNHEY, CDR2 SVGEGT. The CDR3 bases are TGTGCCAGCAGTTACACACCTCCGGGACAGGCGGTTCCTAACTATGGCTACACCTTC. Its translation is CASSYTPPGQAVPNYGYTF.

V is TRBV5-5 and J is TRBJ2-3; TRBD1 aligns across 7 bases. This CDR3 is built from 18 residues. The ends lost 6 bases at V and 1 base at J; junction bases unmatched: 17. Germline V lookup: CDR1 SGHKS, CDR2 YYEKEE (reference sequence). The CDR3 protein is CASNQAQGPGQRTDTQYF. CDR3 bases: TGTGCCAGCAACCAAGCCCAAGGACCGGGACAGCGCACAGATACGCAGTATTTT.

This chain links TRBV11-3 with TRBJ2-5, with D uncertain. Trimming took off 2 bases at V and 5 bases at J, with 6 bases between the two ends. The CDR3 contains 12 residues. CDR1 and CDR2 from the germline V gene are SGHNT and YENEEA. As DNA, the CDR3 is TGTGCCAGCAGCTTAACGAGCGAGACCCAGTACTTC. Translating it yields CASSLTSETQYF.

This clone was picked up one time. The chain uses TRBV4-3 and TRBJ2-7; 9 bases map to TRBD2. The junction had 4 bases not matched to a gene; V was cut back by 4 bases and J by 0 bases. The CDR3 has 15 residues. Germline V gives CDR1 LGHNA, CDR2 YSLEER. CDR3 nucleotide sequence: TGCGCCAGCAGCCCTAGAGCGGGAGGCTCCTACGAGCAGTACTTC. Encoded protein: CASSPRAGGSYEQYF.

This CDR3 is CASSVVPSSYEQYF. In DNA form, the CDR3 reads TGTGCCAGCAGCGTAGTCCCCAGCTCCTACGAGCAGTACTTC. The chain carries TRBV9 and TRBJ2-7; D is ambiguous. Trimming pared 0 bases from V and 0 bases from J, leaving 7 bases between. The germline gives CDR1 SGDLS, CDR2 YYNGEE. The CDR3 is made up of 14 amino acids. The entire variable domain, with the rest obtained from reference TRBV9 and TRBJ2-7, is as follows: DSGVTQTPKHLITATGQRVTLRCSPRSGDLSVYWYQQSLDQGLQFLIQYYNGEERAKGNILERFSAQQFPDLHSELNLSSLELGDSALYFCASSVVPSSYEQYFGPGTRLTVT.